Each of the 28 T cell receptor beta chains below was sequenced from the same sample in a study of cytomegalovirus exposure and HLA in healthy donors. 60 Vbeta and 13 Jbeta primers were used in PCR. Data came from immunoSEQ multiplex PCR; TCRdb stores just in-frame clones and leaves some out. The repertoire holds around 160,000 clones, with roughly 65% as singletons. The sample taken for sequencing was PBMCs. These receptors all stem from a woman under 30 in good health and CMV-seropositive.

The chain carries TRBV11-2 and TRBJ2-1, with TRBD2 matching over 12 bases. The CDR3 has 15 residues. The V gene end was trimmed by 5 bases and the J gene end by 9 bases; junction bases not matched to a gene: 8. The germline CDR1 and CDR2 sequences are SGHAT and FQNNGV. The CDR3 DNA reads as TGTGCCAGCAGCCCAAGACTAGCGGGAGAAAGTGAGCAGTTCTTC. Translated: CASSPRLAGESEQFF.

This chain connects TRBV9 to TRBJ2-5; 7 nucleotides align to TRBD1. Trimming cost V 3 bases and J 2 bases; bases outside gene matches: 4. The CDR3 totals 14 residues. Germline V gene sequence: CDR1 SGDLS, CDR2 YYNGEE. The CDR3 loop reads CASSDRGLQETQYF. The DNA for the CDR3 is TGTGCCAGCAGCGATAGGGGGCTTCAAGAGACCCAGTACTTC.

The chain links TRBV4-2 to TRBJ1-6, with D possibly being TRBD1 (6 bases). Trimming left V 2 bases short and J 8 bases short, with 13 bases between. Per the germline V gene, CDR1 is LGHNA and CDR2 is YNFKEQ. The CDR3 length is 15 residues. The CDR3 DNA is TGTGCCAGCAGCCAACCCACATGGACAGATTCACCCCTCCACTTT. Its protein is CASSQPTWTDSPLHF.

V gene TRBV5-4 combines with J gene TRBJ2-7; the D gene is possibly TRBD2 (5 bases). Per the germline V gene, CDR1 is SGHNT and CDR2 is YYREEE (reference sequence). V was clipped by 4 bases and J by 6 bases, with 14 bases between them. The CDR3 is made up of 13 amino acids. The CDR3 spells CASSPVGSGEQYF. CDR3 DNA: TGTGCCAGCAGCCCGGTGGGCAGCGGCGAGCAGTACTTC.

The chain uses TRBV10-3 and TRBJ2-1; D perhaps matches TRBD1 (6 bases). From germline, CDR1 is ENHRY and CDR2 SYGVKD. The CDR3 spans 16 residues. V was clipped by 0 bases and J by 7 bases, with 16 bases between them. The CDR3 bases are TGTGCCATCAGTGAGTCGGACAGCTTAACACGAAATGAGCAGTTCTTC. Protein: CAISESDSLTRNEQFF.

The chain recombines TRBV28 with TRBJ2-5, with D maybe TRBD2 (8 bases). This CDR3 has 14 amino acids. Between the trimmed V and J ends, which lost 10 bases and 9 bases, there was a span of 24 bases. CDR1 and CDR2 (germline): MDHEN, SYDVKM. The CDR3 loop reads CATRRGQLAGPQYF. The CDR3 nucleotides are TGTGCCACCCGTAGGGGGCAGCTAGCGGGTCCCCAGTACTTC.

This clone was observed once. Distinct nucleotide sequences in the sample also encode this CDR3. V gene TRBV6-1 combines with J gene TRBJ2-7; TRBD1 matches 8 bases. The ends lost 7 bases at V and 6 bases at J; junction bases unmatched: 11. From germline, CDR1 is MNHNS and CDR2 SASEGT. The CDR3 covers 14 residues. DNA of the CDR3: TGTGCCAGCAAAGGACAGGGTTTTACTTCCGAGCAGTACTTC. Amino acids: CASKGQGFTSEQYF.

The DNA of the CDR3 is TGTGCCTGGAGCAAGGGACAGGGTATGGAGCAGTTCTTC. Residues: CAWSKGQGMEQFF. V is TRBV30 and J is TRBJ2-1; 9 bases map to TRBD1. From germline, CDR1 is GTSNPN and CDR2 SVGIG (reference sequence). CDR3 length: 13 amino acids. The trim removed 3 bases at V and 10 bases at J, leaving 7 bases unmatched.

This chain's CDR3 is CASSEFQALYGYTF. The CDR3 DNA sequence: TGTGCCAGCAGTGAATTCCAGGCTTTATATGGCTACACCTTC. The chain uses TRBV2 and TRBJ1-2; no clear D gene. Trimming removed 2 bases from V and 5 bases from J, with 12 bases in between. The CDR3 runs to 14 residues. Germline values: CDR1 SNHLY, CDR2 FYNNEI. Full variable domain (rest looked up from reference TRBV2 and TRBJ1-2): EPEVTQTPSHQVTQMGQEVILRCVPISNHLYFYWYRQILGQKVEFLVSFYNNEISEKSEIFDDQFSVERPDGSNFTLKIRSTKLEDSAMYFCASSEFQALYGYTFGSGTRLTVV.

The rearrangement joins TRBV15 to TRBJ2-1; tentatively, D is TRBD2 (5 bases). CDR1 and CDR2 (germline): LNHNV, YYDKDF (reference sequence). Trimming cost V 0 bases and J 5 bases, with 11 bases left between them. This CDR3 spans 15 amino acids. The DNA for the CDR3 is TGTGCCACCAGCAGAGAAGGCGGGCAAAACAATGAGCAGTTCTTC. Translation: CATSREGGQNNEQFF.

This clone has only a few counts. The chain employs TRBV4-1 and TRBJ2-2; a possible D gene is TRBD1 (6 bases). Trimming pared 1 base from V and 5 bases from J, leaving 14 bases between. The CDR3 loop spans 16 amino acids. Per germline, CDR1 MGHRA and CDR2 YSYEKL. This CDR3 is CASSQVPAGETGELFF. CDR3 nucleotide sequence: TGCGCCAGCAGCCAAGTTCCGGCAGGGGAAACCGGGGAGCTGTTTTTT.

The chain carries TRBV29-1 and TRBJ1-3; possible D gene TRBD1, 6 bases. Per germline, CDR1 SQVTM and CDR2 ANQGSEA. The V end was cut by 7 bases, the J end by 2 bases, with 12 bases between. The CDR3 is 13 amino acids. The CDR3 loop reads CSGAGGPGNTIYF. The CDR3, as DNA: TGCAGCGGGGCGGGGGGCCCTGGAAACACCATATATTTT.

This clone has only one observation. The rearrangement uses TRBV4-2 and TRBJ2-4, with 8 bases identical to TRBD2. CDR1 is LGHNA and CDR2 is YNFKEQ in the germline V gene. V lost 0 bases, J lost 8 bases, and 12 bases stayed unmatched. There are 17 residues in the CDR3. This CDR3 is CASSQEPAGGLGDIQYF. In DNA, the CDR3 is TGTGCCAGCAGCCAAGAACCGGCGGGGGGCTTAGGGGACATTCAGTACTTC.

As DNA, the CDR3 is TGTGCCACCAGCAGCCACAGGGTTAATTATAGGCTCGCTGAAGCTTTCTTT. Translated: CATSSHRVNYRLAEAFF. The chain couples TRBV15 to TRBJ1-1; TRBD1 is a possible D gene (6 bases). Germline CDR1 LNHNV, CDR2 YYDKDF (reference sequence). With 3 bases removed from V and 6 bases from J, the gap between germline ends came to 23 bases. The CDR3 has 17 amino acids.

This chain connects TRBV5-6 to TRBJ2-3; 12 bases are a match to TRBD1. The CDR3 contains 15 residues. Losses at the gene ends were 2 bases for V and 7 bases for J; bases not matched to a gene: 5. From germline, CDR1 is SGHDT and CDR2 YYEEEE. The CDR3 nucleotides are TGTGCCAGCAGCTTCCGGGACAGGGGGCCCCATACGCAGTATTTT. Translation gives CASSFRDRGPHTQYF.

The V and J genes are TRBV30 and TRBJ1-2, with D perhaps TRBD1 (6 bases). Germline CDR1 and CDR2: GTSNPN and SVGIG (reference sequence). CDR3 size: 12 residues. V lost 5 bases and J lost 2, with 9 bases in between. The CDR3 bases are TGTGCCTGGCAAAGGGGGAACTATGGCTACACCTTC. It specifies CAWQRGNYGYTF.

The V gene is TRBV28, the J gene TRBJ2-7; 8 positions agree with TRBD2. The CDR3 totals 17 residues. The V segment lost 5 bases and the J segment 10 bases; nucleotides outside the gene matches: 22. Germline-derived CDR1 and CDR2 are MDHEN and SYDVKM. The CDR3 spells CASSPAGQGTRVTEQYF. CDR3 coding DNA: TGTGCCAGCAGTCCGGCGGGCCAGGGGACTAGGGTCACAGAACAGTACTTC.

The rearrangement links TRBV12-5 to TRBJ2-3, with 14 bases matching TRBD2. V dropped 6 bases and J dropped 3; count of bases not matched to a gene: 14. This CDR3 comprises 19 residues. Germline CDR1 reads LGHNT; CDR2 reads FRNRAP. Here the CDR3 reads CASGPGGTSGSWGTDTQYF. Here the CDR3 DNA reads TGTGCTAGTGGACCCGGCGGGACTAGCGGGAGCTGGGGGACAGATACGCAGTATTTT.

The V and J genes are TRBV11-2 and TRBJ2-2; TRBD2 might be the D (6 bases). Trimming removed 1 base at V and 5 bases at J, with 14 bases between. CDR1 and CDR2 from the germline V gene are SGHAT and FQNNGV. The CDR3 has 16 amino acids. In nucleotides, the CDR3 is TGTGCCAGCAGCTTAGGAGGAGGGTTCAAGACCGGGGAGCTGTTTTTT. It yields the protein CASSLGGGFKTGELFF. Full variable domain (missing parts from reference TRBV11-2 and TRBJ2-2): EAGVAQSPRYKIIEKRQSVAFWCNPISGHATLYWYQQILGQGPKLLIQFQNNGVVDDSQLPKDRFSAERLKGVDSTLKIQPAKLEDSAVYLCASSLGGGFKTGELFFGEGSRLTVL.

The chain carries TRBV6-6 and TRBJ2-3, with 9 nucleotides matching TRBD1. Germline-derived CDR1 and CDR2 are MNHNY and SVGAGI (reference sequence). The V segment lost 0 bases and the J segment 3 bases; nucleotides outside the gene matches: 4. This CDR3 is 16 amino acids long. The CDR3 protein is CASSYSGQGSTDTQYF. The CDR3 DNA is TGTGCCAGCAGTTACTCAGGACAGGGGTCTACAGATACGCAGTATTTT.

This clone was counted a few times. The chain employs TRBV10-2 and TRBJ1-1, with a tentative D call TRBD1 (5 bases). CDR3 length: 16 amino acids. Germline CDR1 is WSHSY and CDR2 is SAAADI. Trimming stripped 0 bases from V and 3 bases from J, with 14 bases between. DNA of the CDR3: TGCGCCAGCAGTGAGTCGGGGCGGAAAGGCTACACTGAAGCTTTCTTT. Its translation is CASSESGRKGYTEAFF.

A note on this clone: A read error may produce the germline difference seen at one junction end. Other DNA variants within this sample encode the same CDR3. The rearrangement joins TRBV29-1 to TRBJ2-7; perhaps TRBD2 as D (6 bases). The length of the CDR3 is 11 residues. CDR1 is SQVTM and CDR2 is ANQGSEA in the germline V gene. The DNA for the CDR3 is TGTAGCGTTGATGGAGGGGCCGAGCAGTACTTC. It translates to CSVDGGAEQYF.

The chain uses TRBV18 and TRBJ1-6; weak D call: TRBD1 (5 bases). Germline CDR1 and CDR2: KGHSH and LQKENI. CDR3 length equals 15 residues. Trimming stripped 3 bases from V and 10 bases from J, with 16 bases between. The DNA of the CDR3 is TGTGCCAGCTCACCTGGGTCCGGTCCAGGGTCACCCCTCCACTTT. This sequence encodes CASSPGSGPGSPLHF.

In regard to this clone: This sample also contains other DNA sequences that code for the same CDR3. The chain carries TRBV19 and TRBJ1-1; no clear D gene. Trimming stripped 3 bases from V and 1 base from J, with 6 bases between. CDR1 is LNHDA and CDR2 is SQIVND in the germline V gene (reference sequence). The CDR3 is made up of 13 amino acids. The CDR3 sequence is CASSIGRNTEAFF. The CDR3, as DNA: TGTGCCAGTAGTATTGGCAGGAACACTGAAGCTTTCTTT.

The chain uses TRBV21-1 and TRBJ1-4; whether TRBD1, the table's D call, matches the DNA was not checked. TRBV21-1 has pseudogene status. The CDR3 has 15 amino acids. The CDR3 sequence is CASSTRQGSNEKLFF. The CDR3 DNA sequence: TGTGCCAGCAGCACACGACAGGGGTCGAATGAAAAACTGTTTTTT.

This clone was seen a few times. This sequence joins TRBV30 and TRBJ1-1, with D perhaps TRBD1 (5 bases). Between the trimmed V and J ends, which lost 0 bases and 4 bases, there was a span of 9 bases. CDR3 size: 13 residues. Germline V gene sequence: CDR1 GTSNPN, CDR2 SVGIG (reference sequence). The CDR3 coding sequence is TGTGCCTGGAGTGTGTCCAGGGTCACTGAAGCTTTCTTT. Amino acids: CAWSVSRVTEAFF.

The CDR3 DNA reads as TGTGCCAGCAGCGTGGGGTACTCCGGGCAGCCCCAGCATTTT. Encoded protein: CASSVGYSGQPQHF. The rearrangement links TRBV5-8 to TRBJ1-5, with D hard to call. The CDR3 has 14 amino acids. Trimming took off 4 bases at V and 7 bases at J, with 15 bases between the two ends. Germline lookup yields CDR1 SGHTS and CDR2 YDEGEE.

The chain uses TRBV19 and TRBJ1-4; D perhaps matches TRBD1 (6 bases). CDR3 size: 14 residues. V was cut by 3 bases and J by 7 bases, with 12 bases left in between. Germline CDR1 and CDR2: LNHDA and SQIVND (reference sequence). CDR3 region: CASSMVGAGEKLFF. The CDR3 nucleotides are TGTGCCAGTAGTATGGTGGGGGCTGGTGAAAAACTGTTTTTT.